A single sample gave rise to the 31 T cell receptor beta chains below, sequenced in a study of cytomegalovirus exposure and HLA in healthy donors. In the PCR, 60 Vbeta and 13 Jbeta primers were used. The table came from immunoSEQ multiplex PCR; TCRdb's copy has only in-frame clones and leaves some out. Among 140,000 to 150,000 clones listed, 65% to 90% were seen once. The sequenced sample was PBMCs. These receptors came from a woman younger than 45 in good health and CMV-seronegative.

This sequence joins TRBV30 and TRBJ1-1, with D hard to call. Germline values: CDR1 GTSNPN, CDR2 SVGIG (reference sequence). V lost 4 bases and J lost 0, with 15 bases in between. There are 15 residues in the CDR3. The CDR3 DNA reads TGTGCCTGGAAGGTGCGGGGTTCGATGAACACTGAAGCTTTCTTT. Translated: CAWKVRGSMNTEAFF.

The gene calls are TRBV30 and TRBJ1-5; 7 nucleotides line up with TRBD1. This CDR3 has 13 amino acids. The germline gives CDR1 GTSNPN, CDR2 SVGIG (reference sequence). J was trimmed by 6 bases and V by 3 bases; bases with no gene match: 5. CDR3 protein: CAWRGGAGQPQHF. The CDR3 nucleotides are TGTGCCTGGAGAGGGGGCGCGGGTCAGCCCCAGCATTTT.

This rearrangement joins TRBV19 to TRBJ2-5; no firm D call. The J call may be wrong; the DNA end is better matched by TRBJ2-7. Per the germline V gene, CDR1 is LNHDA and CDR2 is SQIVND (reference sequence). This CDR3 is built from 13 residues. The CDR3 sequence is CASSTRANYEQYF. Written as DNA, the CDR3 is TGTGCCAGTAGTACCCGAGCCAACTACGAGCAGTACTTC.

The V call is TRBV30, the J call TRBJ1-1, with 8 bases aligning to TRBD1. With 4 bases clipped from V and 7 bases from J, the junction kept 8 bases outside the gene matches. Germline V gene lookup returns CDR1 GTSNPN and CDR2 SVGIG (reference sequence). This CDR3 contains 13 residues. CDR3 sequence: CAWTPRGLSEAFF. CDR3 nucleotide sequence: TGTGCCTGGACCCCCAGGGGGCTAAGTGAAGCTTTCTTT.

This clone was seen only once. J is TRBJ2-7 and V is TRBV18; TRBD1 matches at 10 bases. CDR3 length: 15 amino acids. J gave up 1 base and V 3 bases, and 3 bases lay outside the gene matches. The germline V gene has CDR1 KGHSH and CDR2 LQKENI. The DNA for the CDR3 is TGTGCCAGCTCACCCCGGGACAGGGGTTCCTACGAGCAGTACTTC. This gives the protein CASSPRDRGSYEQYF.

In nucleotides, the CDR3 is TGTGCCAGCTCAGCGGCCGGACAGGGGGCTTATCAGCCCCAGCATTTT. This gives the protein CASSAAGQGAYQPQHF. The J gene is TRBJ1-5, the V gene TRBV18, with 11 bases fitting TRBD1. The ends lost 5 bases at V and 5 bases at J; junction bases unmatched: 8. Germline V CDR1 and CDR2: KGHSH, LQKENI. This CDR3 has 16 amino acids.

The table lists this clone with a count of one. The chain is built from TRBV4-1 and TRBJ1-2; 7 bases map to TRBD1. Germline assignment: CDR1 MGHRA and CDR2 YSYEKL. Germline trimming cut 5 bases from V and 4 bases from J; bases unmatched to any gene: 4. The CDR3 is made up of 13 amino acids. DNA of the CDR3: TGCGCCAGCAGCTCCCGGGACAGCTATGGCTACACCTTC. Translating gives CASSSRDSYGYTF.

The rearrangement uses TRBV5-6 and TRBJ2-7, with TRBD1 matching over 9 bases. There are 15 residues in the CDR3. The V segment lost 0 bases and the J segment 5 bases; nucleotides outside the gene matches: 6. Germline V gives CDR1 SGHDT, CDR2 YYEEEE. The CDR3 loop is CASSLGTGVVHEQYF. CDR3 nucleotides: TGTGCCAGCAGCTTGGGGACAGGGGTGGTCCACGAGCAGTACTTC.

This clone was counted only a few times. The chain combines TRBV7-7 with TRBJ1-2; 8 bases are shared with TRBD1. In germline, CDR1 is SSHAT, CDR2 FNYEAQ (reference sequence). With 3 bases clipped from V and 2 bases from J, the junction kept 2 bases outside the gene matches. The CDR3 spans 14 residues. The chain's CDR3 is CASSFHRGNYGYTF. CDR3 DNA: TGTGCCAGCAGCTTTCACAGGGGGAACTATGGCTACACCTTC.

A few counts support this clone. The CDR3 sequence: CASSRDRNTEAFF. For the CDR3, the DNA is TGTGCCAGCAGCCGGGACAGAAACACTGAAGCTTTCTTT. The chain carries TRBV7-9 and TRBJ1-1; TRBD1 aligns across 7 bases. The trim removed 5 bases at V and 2 bases at J, leaving 2 bases unmatched. CDR1 and CDR2 (germline): SEHNR, FQNEAQ (reference sequence). The CDR3 runs to 13 residues.

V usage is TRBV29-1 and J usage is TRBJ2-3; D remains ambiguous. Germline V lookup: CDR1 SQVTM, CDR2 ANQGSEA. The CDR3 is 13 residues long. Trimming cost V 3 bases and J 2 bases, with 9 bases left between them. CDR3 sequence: CSVDITATDTQYF. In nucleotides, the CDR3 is TGCAGCGTTGATATTACAGCCACAGATACGCAGTATTTT.

This CDR3 is CASSRPQPRTGELFF. The CDR3 DNA is TGTGCCAGCTCAAGACCGCAGCCGAGGACCGGGGAGCTGTTTTTT. The rearrangement joins TRBV18 to TRBJ2-2; no reliable D call. Trimming stripped 5 bases from V and 5 bases from J, with 15 bases between. CDR3 length: 15 residues. Germline V gene lookup returns CDR1 KGHSH and CDR2 LQKENI.

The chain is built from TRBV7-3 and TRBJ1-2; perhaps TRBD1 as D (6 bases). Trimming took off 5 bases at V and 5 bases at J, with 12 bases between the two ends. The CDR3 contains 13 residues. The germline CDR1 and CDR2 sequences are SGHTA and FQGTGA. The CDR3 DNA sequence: TGTGCCAGCAGCCCCGTCAGGGGATATGGCTACACCTTC. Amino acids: CASSPVRGYGYTF.

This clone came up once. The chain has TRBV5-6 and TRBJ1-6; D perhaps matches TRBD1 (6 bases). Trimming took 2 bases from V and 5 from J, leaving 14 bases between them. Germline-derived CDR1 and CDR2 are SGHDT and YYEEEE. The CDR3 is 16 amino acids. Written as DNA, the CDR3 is TGTGCCAGCAGCTTTCGGGGGGGCGAAAATAATTCACCCCTCCACTTT. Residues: CASSFRGGENNSPLHF. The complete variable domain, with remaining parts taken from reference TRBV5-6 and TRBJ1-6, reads DAGVTQSPTHLIKTRGQQVTLRCSPKSGHDTVSWYQQALGQGPQFIFQYYEEEERQRGNFPDRFSGHQFPNYSSELNVNALLLGDSALYLCASSFRGGENNSPLHFGNGTRLTVT.

The CDR3 protein is CASSSPPGFRSYEQYF. In nucleotides, the CDR3 is TGTGCCAGCAGCTCGCCTCCGGGATTTCGCTCCTACGAGCAGTACTTC. This chain joins TRBV7-2 and TRBJ2-7; tentative D call: TRBD2 (5 bases). The germline gives CDR1 SGHTA, CDR2 FQGNSA. V was cut by 4 bases and J by 0 bases, with 16 bases left in between. The CDR3 consists of 16 residues.

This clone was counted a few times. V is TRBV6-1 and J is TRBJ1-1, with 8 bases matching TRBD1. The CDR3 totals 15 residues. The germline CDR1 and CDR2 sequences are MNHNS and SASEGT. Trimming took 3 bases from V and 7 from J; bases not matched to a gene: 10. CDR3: CASSDPRQGAGEAFF. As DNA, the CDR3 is TGTGCCAGCAGTGATCCGCGCCAGGGGGCTGGTGAAGCTTTCTTT.

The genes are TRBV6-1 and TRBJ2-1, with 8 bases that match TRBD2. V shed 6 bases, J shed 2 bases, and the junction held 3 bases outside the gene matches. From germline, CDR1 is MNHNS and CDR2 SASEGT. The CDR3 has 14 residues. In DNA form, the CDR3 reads TGTGCCAGCAGGGTAGCGGGAACCTACAATGAGCAGTTCTTC. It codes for CASRVAGTYNEQFF.

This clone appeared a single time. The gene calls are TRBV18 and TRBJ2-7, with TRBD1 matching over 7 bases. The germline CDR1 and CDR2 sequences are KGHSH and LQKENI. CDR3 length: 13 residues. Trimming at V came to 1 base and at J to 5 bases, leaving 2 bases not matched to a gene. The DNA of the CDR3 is TGTGCCAGCTCACCACAACAGGGGAACGAGCAGTACTTC. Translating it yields CASSPQQGNEQYF. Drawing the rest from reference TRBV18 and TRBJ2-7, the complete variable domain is NAGVMQNPRHLVRRRGQEARLRCSPMKGHSHVYWYRQLPEEGLKFMVYLQKENIIDESGMPKERFSAEFPKEGPSILRIQQVVRGDSAAYFCASSPQQGNEQYFGPGTRLTVT.

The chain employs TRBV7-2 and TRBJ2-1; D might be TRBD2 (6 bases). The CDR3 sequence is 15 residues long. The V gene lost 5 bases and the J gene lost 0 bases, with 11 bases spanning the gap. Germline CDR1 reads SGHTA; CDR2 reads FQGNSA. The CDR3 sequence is CASSLGLDSYNEQFF. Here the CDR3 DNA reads TGTGCCAGCAGCCTGGGACTTGACTCCTACAATGAGCAGTTCTTC.

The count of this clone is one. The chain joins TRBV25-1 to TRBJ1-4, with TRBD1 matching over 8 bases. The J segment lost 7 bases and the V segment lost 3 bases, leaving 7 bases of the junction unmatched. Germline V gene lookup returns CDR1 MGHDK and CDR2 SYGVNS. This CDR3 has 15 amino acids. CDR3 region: CASSDRTGLVEKLFF. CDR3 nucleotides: TGTGCCAGCAGTGATAGGACAGGGTTGGTTGAAAAACTGTTTTTT. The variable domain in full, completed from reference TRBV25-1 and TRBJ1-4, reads EADIYQTPRYLVIGTGKKITLECSQTMGHDKMYWYQQDPGMELHLIHYSYGVNSTEKGDLSSESTVSRIRTEHFPLTLESARPSHTSQYLCASSDRTGLVEKLFFGSGTQLSVL.

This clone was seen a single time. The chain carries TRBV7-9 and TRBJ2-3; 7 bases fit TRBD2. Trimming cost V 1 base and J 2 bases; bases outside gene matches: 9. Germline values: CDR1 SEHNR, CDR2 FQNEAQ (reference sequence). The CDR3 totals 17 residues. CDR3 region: CASSLGSTSDHTDTQYF. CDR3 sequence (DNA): TGTGCCAGCAGCTTAGGGAGTACTAGCGACCACACAGATACGCAGTATTTT.

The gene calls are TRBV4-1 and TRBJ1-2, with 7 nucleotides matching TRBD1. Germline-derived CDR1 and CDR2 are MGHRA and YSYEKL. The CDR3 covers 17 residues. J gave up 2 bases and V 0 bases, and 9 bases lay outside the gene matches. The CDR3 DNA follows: TGCGCCAGCAGCCAAGATCCAGCACAGGGGATAAACTATGGCTACACCTTC. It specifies CASSQDPAQGINYGYTF.

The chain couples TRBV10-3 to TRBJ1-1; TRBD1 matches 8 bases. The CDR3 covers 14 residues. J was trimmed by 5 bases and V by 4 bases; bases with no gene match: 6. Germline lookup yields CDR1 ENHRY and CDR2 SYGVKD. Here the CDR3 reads CAISARTGRTEAFF. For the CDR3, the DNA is TGTGCCATCAGTGCTCGGACAGGGCGTACTGAAGCTTTCTTT.

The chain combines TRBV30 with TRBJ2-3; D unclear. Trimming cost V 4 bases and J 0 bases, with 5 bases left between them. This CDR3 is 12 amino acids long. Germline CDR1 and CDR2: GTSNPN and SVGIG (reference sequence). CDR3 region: CAWTVSTDTQYF. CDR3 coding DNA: TGTGCCTGGACGGTGAGCACAGATACGCAGTATTTT.

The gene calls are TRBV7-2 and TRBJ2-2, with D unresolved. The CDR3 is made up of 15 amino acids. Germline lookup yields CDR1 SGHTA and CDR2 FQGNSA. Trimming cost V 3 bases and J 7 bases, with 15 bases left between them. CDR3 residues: CASSLRRLVGGELFF. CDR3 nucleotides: TGTGCCAGCAGCTTGCGTCGTCTAGTCGGCGGGGAGCTGTTTTTT.

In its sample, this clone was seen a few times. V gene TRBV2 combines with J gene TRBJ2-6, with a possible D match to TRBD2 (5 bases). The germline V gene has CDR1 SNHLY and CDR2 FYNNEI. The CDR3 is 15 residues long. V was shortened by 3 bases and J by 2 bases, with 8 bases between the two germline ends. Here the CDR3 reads CASSEFGAGANVLTF. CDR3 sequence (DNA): TGTGCCAGCAGTGAGTTCGGGGCTGGGGCCAACGTCCTGACTTTC.

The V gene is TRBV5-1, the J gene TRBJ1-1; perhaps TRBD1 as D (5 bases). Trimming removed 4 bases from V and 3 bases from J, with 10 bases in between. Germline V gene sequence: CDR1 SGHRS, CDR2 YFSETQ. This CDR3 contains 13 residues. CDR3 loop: CASSPIGDTEAFF. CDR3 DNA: TGCGCCAGCAGCCCAATAGGGGACACTGAAGCTTTCTTT. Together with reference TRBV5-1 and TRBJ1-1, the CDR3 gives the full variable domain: KAGVTQTPRYLIKTRGQQVTLSCSPISGHRSVSWYQQTPGQGLQFLFEYFSETQRNKGNFPGRFSGRQFSNSRSEMNVSTLELGDSALYLCASSPIGDTEAFFGQGTRLTVV.

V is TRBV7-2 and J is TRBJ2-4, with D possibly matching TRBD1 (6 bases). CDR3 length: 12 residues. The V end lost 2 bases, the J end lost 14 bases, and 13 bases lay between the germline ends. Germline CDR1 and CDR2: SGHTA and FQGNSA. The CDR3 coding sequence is TGTGCCAGCAGCTTACCCGTGGGGGCGGAGTACTTC. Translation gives CASSLPVGAEYF.

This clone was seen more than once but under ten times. The CDR3 region is CASSQGQGNTEAFF. CDR3 coding DNA: TGCGCCAGCAGCCAGGGACAGGGAAACACTGAAGCTTTCTTT. The chain recombines TRBV4-1 with TRBJ1-1; 9 nucleotides agree with TRBD1. After removal of 3 bases from V and 2 bases from J, the junction contained 1 base not matched to a gene. This CDR3 has 14 residues. CDR1 MGHRA and CDR2 YSYEKL come from the germline V gene.

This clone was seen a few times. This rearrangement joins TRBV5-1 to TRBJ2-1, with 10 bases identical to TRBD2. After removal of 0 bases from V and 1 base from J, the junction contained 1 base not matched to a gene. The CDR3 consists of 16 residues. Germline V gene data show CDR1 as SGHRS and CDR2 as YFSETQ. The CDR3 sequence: CASSLELAGSYNEQFF. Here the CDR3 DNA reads TGCGCCAGCAGCTTGGAACTAGCGGGGTCCTACAATGAGCAGTTCTTC. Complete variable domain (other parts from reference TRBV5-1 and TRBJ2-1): KAGVTQTPRYLIKTRGQQVTLSCSPISGHRSVSWYQQTPGQGLQFLFEYFSETQRNKGNFPGRFSGRQFSNSRSEMNVSTLELGDSALYLCASSLELAGSYNEQFFGPGTRLTVL.

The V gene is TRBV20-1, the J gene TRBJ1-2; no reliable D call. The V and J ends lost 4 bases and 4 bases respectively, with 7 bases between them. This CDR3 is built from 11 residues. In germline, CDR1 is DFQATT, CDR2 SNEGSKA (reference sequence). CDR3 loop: CSAKTAYGYTF. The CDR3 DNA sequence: TGCAGTGCTAAGACTGCCTATGGCTACACCTTC.